This T cell receptor (beta chain) was recovered during a study of T cells after somatic rescue of genetic block. The V and J ends lost 2 bases and 5 bases respectively, with 8 bases between them. Per germline, CDR1 WNHNN and CDR2 SYGVQD (reference sequence). This CDR3 spans 13 amino acids. Only in-frame clones appear in the TCRdb table, and some are missing; sequencing was by immunoSEQ multiplex PCR. The repertoire includes about 67,000 clones, about 92% of them detected once, and approximately 3% sits in the top ten. The sample consisted of peripheral blood mononuclear cells (PBMCs). This TCR was recovered from a man between 40 and 49 years old. The chain has TRBV10-1 and TRBJ2-3, with D possibly matching TRBD1 (5 bases). The CDR3 is CASSEETEDTQYF. The CDR3 region has the DNA TGCGCCAGCAGTGAGGAGACAGAAGATACGCAGTATTTT.